The clone carrying this T cell receptor beta chain was picked up many times. This sample is part of a study of early T cells in non-severe SARS-CoV-2 infection. Using its own MiXCR run on the 5' RACE reads, TCRdb lists one record per CDR3 protein. The table shows 79,000 or so distinct CDR3 sequences, with around 13% occurring only once. The CDR3 length is 12 residues. Germline V gene sequence: CDR1 LNHDA, CDR2 SQIVND (reference sequence). Trimming took 4 bases from V and 5 from J, leaving 5 bases between them. Sequences were obtained from whole blood. This TCR was sampled from an adult who was a healthcare worker with PCR-confirmed SARS-CoV-2 infection or an uninfected control (not recorded which). The chain uses TRBV19 and TRBJ1-4; D is unclear. CDR3 DNA sequence: TGTGCCAGTAGTACGAAGAATGAAAAACTGTTTTTT. It codes for CASSTKNEKLFF.